This TCR beta chain derives from a study of human T cells and chemical hapten exposure. This clonotype has a count of ten or more. Time point in this sample: healthy volunteer bleed at 6 weeks. Total RNA was extracted from unfractionated whole blood. The CDR3 runs to 15 residues. Germline CDR1 is MNHNS and CDR2 is SASEGT. V dropped 5 bases and J dropped 5 bases, with 18 bases sitting between them. Individual cDNA molecules had unique molecular identifiers attached to them by the library. TCRdb ran MiXCR on the RACE reads and lists one entry per CDR3 protein. The sample records some 65,000 distinct CDR3 sequences, 6% to 7% being singletons.

Sequencing used whole blood. This TCR was sampled from a female donor in good health. Some clones in this sample may be carry-over from other donors' samples. The chain recombines TRBV6-1 with TRBJ2-5, with D perhaps matching TRBD1 (6 bases). This chain's CDR3 is CASSTRGGQGETQYF. The CDR3 nucleotides read TGTGCCAGCAGTACCCGAGGGGGTCAAGGGGAGACCCAGTACTTC.